These T cell receptor beta chains were read from a single sample in a study of T cells in Graves' hyperthyroidism and ophthalmopathy. In TCRdb, the multiplex PCR reads were re-called with MiXCR into one record per CDR3 protein. Altogether 300,000 to 350,000 distinct CDR3 sequences are present, roughly a fifth being singletons, with the ten largest covering over 45%. Material: blood. The receptors derive from a woman aged 45-65 years with Graves' hyperthyroidism. Each CDR3 is given with its conserved first and last residue. Each record gives: J gene, D gene, V gene, clone size, CDR3 protein, CDR3 DNA. The D gene is left open where the match is weak. Clone size, where shown, is once, few, many, or a class for clones that have expanded.

TRBJ2-3	NA	TRBV6-6	NA	CASSYSPKPDTQYF	TGTGCCAGCAGTTACTCACCTAAACCAGATACGCAGTATTTT
TRBJ1-3	TRBD1	TRBV28	few	CASRRGQVSGNTIYF	TGTGCCAGCAGACGAGGACAGGTCTCTGGAAACACCATATATTTT
TRBJ2-3	NA	TRBV28	many	CASTPSWADSTDTQYF	TGTGCCAGCACTCCCTCTTGGGCGGACTCCACAGATACGCAGTATTTT
TRBJ2-2	TRBD2	TRBV6-2/TRBV6-3	many	CASRPGTSGSGELFF	TGTGCCAGCAGGCCCGGGACTAGCGGGAGTGGGGAGCTGTTTTTT
TRBJ2-7	TRBD1	TRBV6-2/TRBV6-3	many	CASRSGGVYEQYF	TGTGCCAGCAGGTCAGGGGGCGTATACGAGCAGTACTTC
TRBJ2-7	TRBD2	TRBV20-1	many	CSAIGTSDYEQYF	TGCAGTGCTATCGGGACTAGCGACTACGAGCAGTACTTC
TRBJ1-2	NA	TRBV4-1	NA	CASSQDSSGYTF	TGCGCCAGCAGCCAAGACAGTAGTGGCTACACCTTC
TRBJ2-1	TRBD2	TRBV12-5	NA	CASGPGLAGRNEQFF	TGTGCTAGTGGCCCTGGACTAGCGGGAAGGAATGAGCAGTTCTTC
TRBJ1-1	TRBD1	TRBV7-9	NA	CASSLSQGVESEAFF	TGTGCCAGCAGCTTGTCACAGGGGGTTGAGTCTGAAGCTTTCTTT
TRBJ2-3	NA	TRBV20-1	many	CSATSAADTQYF	TGCAGTGCTACCTCCGCGGCAGATACGCAGTATTTT
TRBJ1-1	NA	TRBV10-1	NA	CASSESGATEAFF	TGCGCCAGCAGTGAAAGTGGGGCCACTGAAGCTTTCTTT
TRBJ1-2	NA	TRBV28	NA	CASRPGQPNYGYTF	TGTGCCAGCAGACCCGGACAGCCTAACTATGGCTACACCTTC
TRBJ2-5	TRBD1	TRBV6-1	many	CASRLRDRGFQETQYF	TGTGCCAGCAGACTCCGGGACAGGGGATTCCAAGAGACCCAGTACTTC
TRBJ1-2	TRBD1	TRBV27	many	CASRNGQGGYGYTF	TGTGCCAGCAGGAATGGACAGGGCGGCTATGGCTACACCTTC
TRBJ2-7	TRBD2	TRBV28	many	CASSFGRGSSYEQYF	TGTGCCAGCAGTTTTGGGCGGGGGAGCTCCTACGAGCAGTACTTC
TRBJ2-1	NA	TRBV7-9	many	CASSLVLGDEQFF	TGTGCCAGCAGCTTAGTACTCGGGGATGAGCAGTTCTTC
TRBJ2-1	NA	TRBV6-2/TRBV6-3	NA	CASSYLRDLYNEQFF	TGTGCCAGCAGTTACCTCCGGGACCTCTACAATGAGCAGTTCTTC
TRBJ2-7	TRBD2	TRBV18	many	CASSPMASGSEQYF	TGTGCCAGCTCACCAATGGCTAGCGGGAGCGAGCAGTACTTC
TRBJ1-2	TRBD1	TRBV7-2	few	CASQGQHYGYTF	TGTGCCAGCCAGGGACAGCACTATGGCTACACCTTC
TRBJ2-7	TRBD2	TRBV6-6	few	CASSYRLWVAGVSSYEQYF	TGTGCCAGCAGTTACCGCCTGTGGGTAGCGGGGGTTAGCTCCTACGAGCAGTACTTC
TRBJ2-1	NA	TRBV7-3	many	CASSPNLLASYNEQFF	TGTGCCAGCAGCCCCAACCTACTAGCATCCTACAATGAGCAGTTCTTC
TRBJ2-3	TRBD2	TRBV7-8	NA	CASSLALAGGYTQYF	TGTGCCAGCAGCTTAGCACTAGCGGGAGGGTATACGCAGTATTTT
TRBJ2-7	NA	TRBV5-6	NA	CASSFFLRGYEQYF	TGTGCCAGCAGCTTCTTTCTTAGGGGCTACGAGCAGTACTTC
TRBJ2-3	TRBD1	TRBV2	NA	CASSQADRGQGDTQYF	TGCGCCAGCAGCCAAGCTGACAGGGGGCAGGGAGATACGCAGTATTTT
TRBJ2-2	TRBD2	TRBV6-1	few	CASGASGGPNTGELFF	TGTGCCAGCGGAGCTAGCGGGGGGCCGAACACCGGGGAGCTGTTTTTT
TRBJ1-5	NA	TRBV2	many	CASSEFSVNQPQHF	TGTGCCAGCAGTGAATTCTCAGTAAATCAGCCCCAGCATTTT
TRBJ2-1	TRBD2	TRBV11-2	many	CASSFMPSGSANEQFF	TGTGCCAGCAGCTTTATGCCTAGCGGGAGTGCCAATGAGCAGTTCTTC
TRBJ2-7	NA	TRBV12-5	many	CASGLVPMTFYEQYF	TGTGCTAGTGGTTTGGTACCTATGACATTCTACGAGCAGTACTTC
TRBJ2-1	TRBD1	TRBV30	NA	CAWSVGQPGSGQFF	TGTGCCTGGAGTGTGGGACAGCCAGGGAGCGGGCAGTTCTTC
TRBJ1-3	NA	TRBV2	NA	CASSGLSGNTIYF	TGTGCCAGCAGTGGTCTGTCTGGAAACACCATATATTTT
TRBJ2-1	TRBD2	TRBV28	many	CASRLSGGYLNEQFF	TGTGCCAGCAGACTGAGCGGGGGGTACTTGAATGAGCAGTTCTTC
TRBJ2-3	NA	TRBV4-2	few	CASSQDNALSTDTQYF	TGTGCCAGCAGCCAAGATAACGCGCTTAGCACAGATACGCAGTATTTT
TRBJ2-1	TRBD2	TRBV7-9	many	CASSTEAGVNYNEQFF	TGTGCCAGCAGCACAGAAGCGGGAGTTAACTACAATGAGCAGTTCTTC
TRBJ2-2	TRBD2	TRBV13	many	CASSSTGLAGNTGELFF	TGTGCCAGCAGCTCGACCGGACTAGCGGGGAACACCGGGGAGCTGTTTTTT
TRBJ1-5	NA	TRBV3-1	few	CASSQDGQPHRPQHF	TGTGCCAGCAGCCAGGATGGACAGCCCCATCGGCCCCAGCATTTT
TRBJ2-1	TRBD2	TRBV27	many	CASGTSGRYEQFF	TGTGCCAGCGGGACTAGCGGGAGATATGAGCAGTTCTTC
TRBJ2-3	TRBD2	TRBV28	few	CASSSPPSGPSTDTQYF	TGTGCCAGCAGTTCCCCTCCTAGCGGGCCTAGCACAGATACGCAGTATTTT
TRBJ2-7	TRBD1	TRBV19	NA	CASSAGTGGYEQYF	TGTGCCAGTAGTGCCGGGACAGGTGGGTACGAGCAGTACTTC
TRBJ2-3	TRBD2	TRBV20-1	many	CSARGGRAWVDTQYF	TGCAGTGCTAGAGGCGGGAGGGCCTGGGTGGATACGCAGTATTTT
TRBJ2-3	NA	TRBV3-1	many	CASSQAGDTQYF	TGTGCCAGCAGCCAAGCCGGAGATACGCAGTATTTT
TRBJ1-6	TRBD1	TRBV20-1	NA	CGASTRTGLSPLHF	TGCGGTGCTAGTACGCGGACAGGGCTTTCACCCCTCCACTTT
TRBJ2-3	NA	TRBV5-6	NA	CASSSQGYTDTQYF	TGTGCCAGCAGCTCCCAGGGTTACACAGATACGCAGTATTTT
TRBJ2-5	TRBD2	TRBV12-3/TRBV12-4	few	CASSLLAGGWETQYF	TGTGCCAGCAGTTTACTAGCGGGGGGTTGGGAGACCCAGTACTTC
TRBJ2-5	NA	TRBV18	NA	CASSPSEGLGRYF	TGTGCCAGCTCACCGTCAGAGGGCCTTGGGAGGTACTTC
TRBJ2-6	TRBD1	TRBV20-1	many	CSARRTDRAISGANVLTF	TGCAGTGCTAGAAGAACGGACAGGGCCATATCTGGGGCCAACGTCCTGACTTTC
TRBJ2-7	TRBD2	TRBV2	many	CASTLLAAAYEQYF	TGTGCCAGCACCTTACTAGCGGCTGCCTACGAGCAGTACTTC
TRBJ2-5	NA	TRBV18	NA	CASSPDSATQETQYF	TGTGCCAGCTCACCCGACAGTGCCACCCAAGAGACCCAGTACTTC
TRBJ2-3	TRBD2	TRBV6-2/TRBV6-3	few	CASSYGGLAGVTQYF	TGTGCCAGCAGTTACGGGGGACTAGCGGGGGTCACACAGTATTTT
TRBJ2-7	TRBD1	TRBV5-5	many	CASSFKGARSLAYEQYF	TGTGCCAGCAGCTTTAAGGGGGCGCGTTCCCTAGCCTACGAGCAGTACTTC